These 21 T cell receptor beta chains originate from one sample sequenced in a study of blood T cell repertoires in COVID-19. Data came from immunoSEQ multiplex PCR; TCRdb stores just in-frame clones and leaves some out. The sample carries approximately 260,000 clones, about nine tenths recorded once. The sample was peripheral blood. These receptor sequences come from a man over 45 with acute or convalescent COVID-19.

V is TRBV6-1 and J is TRBJ2-2; no definite D call. Germline-derived CDR1 and CDR2 are MNHNS and SASEGT. V lost 3 bases, J lost 7 bases, and 12 bases lay in between. The CDR3 covers 14 residues. CDR3 loop: CASSESPRSGELFF. As DNA, the CDR3 is TGTGCCAGCAGTGAGTCCCCGCGGAGCGGGGAGCTGTTTTTT.

The V and J genes are TRBV6-5 and TRBJ1-1; D perhaps matches TRBD1 (6 bases). In germline, CDR1 is MNHEY, CDR2 SVGAGI. V was shortened by 8 bases and J by 4 bases, with 14 bases between the two germline ends. The CDR3 has 13 amino acids. The CDR3 sequence is CASGGGQGTEAFF. CDR3 bases: TGTGCCAGCGGCGGGGGCCAGGGCACTGAAGCTTTCTTT.

The CDR3 is CASSYSSLGGWEKLFF. CDR3 DNA: TGTGCCAGCAGTTACTCCTCCTTGGGGGGTTGGGAAAAACTGTTTTTT. This chain uses TRBV6-5 with TRBJ1-4; TRBD1 might be the D (5 bases). The CDR3 spans 16 residues. Germline V gene sequence: CDR1 MNHEY, CDR2 SVGAGI. V lost 0 bases, J lost 8 bases, and 16 bases lay in between.

The gene calls are TRBV10-3 and TRBJ2-7; D is ambiguous. Germline CDR1 reads ENHRY; CDR2 reads SYGVKD. V lost 0 bases, J lost 2 bases, and 20 bases lay in between. This CDR3 has 18 residues. The CDR3 region has the DNA TGTGCCATCAGTGAGTCGAGAGGCCGTCTCGGGTTGCCCTACGAGCAGTACTTC. Protein product: CAISESRGRLGLPYEQYF.

This clone was counted only a few times. The chain employs TRBV30 and TRBJ2-7, with D uncertain. V lost 0 bases, J lost 4 bases, and 13 bases lay in between. CDR3 size: 14 residues. The germline V gene encodes CDR1 GTSNPN and CDR2 SVGIG (reference sequence). Here the CDR3 reads CAWSVRSLPYEQYF. As DNA, the CDR3 is TGTGCCTGGAGTGTACGTTCACTTCCATACGAGCAGTACTTC.

V gene TRBV5-5 combines with J gene TRBJ2-2; 8 nucleotides align to TRBD1. This CDR3 spans 17 amino acids. The J segment lost 0 bases and the V segment lost 5 bases, leaving 9 bases of the junction unmatched. Germline-derived CDR1 and CDR2 are SGHKS and YYEKEE (reference sequence). Here the CDR3 reads CASSPLDRGPNTGELFF. In DNA, the CDR3 is TGTGCCAGCAGTCCTCTAGACAGGGGTCCGAACACCGGGGAGCTGTTTTTT.

The chain recombines TRBV5-1 with TRBJ1-1; TRBD1 might be the D (6 bases). Trimming took 2 bases from V and 4 from J, leaving 9 bases between them. CDR1 and CDR2 from the germline V gene are SGHRS and YFSETQ. This CDR3 spans 13 amino acids. This chain's CDR3 is CASSFDRLTEAFF. The CDR3 region has the DNA TGCGCCAGCAGCTTTGACAGGCTCACTGAAGCTTTCTTT. Variable domain in full (rest from reference TRBV5-1 and TRBJ1-1): KAGVTQTPRYLIKTRGQQVTLSCSPISGHRSVSWYQQTPGQGLQFLFEYFSETQRNKGNFPGRFSGRQFSNSRSEMNVSTLELGDSALYLCASSFDRLTEAFFGQGTRLTVV.

The rearrangement joins TRBV6-2 or TRBV6-3 to TRBJ2-7; D is possibly TRBD1 (5 bases). Trimming cost V 0 bases and J 3 bases, with 12 bases left between them. The germline V gene has CDR1 MNHEY and CDR2 SVGEGT. The CDR3 has 15 amino acids. The CDR3 DNA sequence: TGTGCCAGCAGTTACTCGGCAGGGATATTCTACGAGCAGTACTTC. This sequence encodes CASSYSAGIFYEQYF.

The J gene is TRBJ1-1, the V gene TRBV5-4; D gene uncertain. Trimming pared 1 base from V and 2 bases from J, leaving 6 bases between. Germline V gives CDR1 SGHNT, CDR2 YYREEE (reference sequence). The CDR3 covers 13 residues. The chain's CDR3 is CASSLSPNTEAFF. The DNA for the CDR3 is TGTGCCAGCAGCTTGAGCCCTAACACTGAAGCTTTCTTT. Using reference TRBV5-4 and TRBJ1-1 for the parts outside the CDR3, the full variable domain is ETGVTQSPTHLIKTRGQQVTLRCSSQSGHNTVSWYQQALGQGPQFIFQYYREEENGRGNFPPRFSGLQFPNYSSELNVNALELDDSALYLCASSLSPNTEAFFGQGTRLTVV.

This rearrangement joins TRBV2 to TRBJ1-2; no clear D. The V gene lost 2 bases and the J gene lost 8 bases, with 9 bases spanning the gap. This CDR3 region has 12 residues. CDR1 is SNHLY and CDR2 is FYNNEI in the germline V gene. CDR3 bases: TGTGCCAGCAGTGAATACCCGGGGGGCTACACCTTC. Encoded protein: CASSEYPGGYTF.

This clone was seen only once. This chain joins TRBV15 and TRBJ2-7; possible D gene TRBD1, 5 bases. The CDR3 spans 13 residues. In germline, CDR1 is LNHNV, CDR2 YYDKDF (reference sequence). The V gene lost 4 bases and the J gene lost 5 bases, with 12 bases spanning the gap. The CDR3 DNA sequence: TGTGCCACCAGCACCCCTGTGGGGCACGAGCAGTACTTC. Translating gives CATSTPVGHEQYF.

V gene TRBV10-3 combines with J gene TRBJ1-1; the D is unclear. The CDR3 has 14 residues. The V gene lost 2 bases and the J gene lost 0 bases, with 7 bases spanning the gap. CDR1 and CDR2 (germline): ENHRY, SYGVKD. For the CDR3, the DNA is TGTGCCATCAGTGAGGAGGAAATGAACACTGAAGCTTTCTTT. Encoded protein: CAISEEEMNTEAFF.

The chain combines TRBV5-6 with TRBJ1-2; 10 bases are a match to TRBD1. CDR3 length: 18 amino acids. Per germline, CDR1 SGHDT and CDR2 YYEEEE. The J segment lost 6 bases and the V segment lost 0 bases, leaving 14 bases of the junction unmatched. DNA of the CDR3: TGTGCCAGCAGCTTGGCATTACTATCAGGGACAGGGGTCCATGGCTACACCTTC. This gives the protein CASSLALLSGTGVHGYTF.

In this sample, this clone turned up once. The chain carries TRBV11-2 and TRBJ1-3; D is perhaps TRBD1 (6 bases). V was cut by 5 bases and J by 4 bases, with 9 bases left in between. Looked up from germline, CDR1 is SGHAT and CDR2 is FQNNGV. The CDR3 is made up of 13 amino acids. The CDR3 nucleotides are TGTGCCAGCAGCGCAGACAGGGGAAACACCATATATTTT. It is translated as CASSADRGNTIYF.

The chain combines TRBV25-1 with TRBJ2-7; D is possibly TRBD1 (6 bases). V lost 8 bases, J lost 3 bases, and 11 bases lay in between. Germline V CDR1 and CDR2: MGHDK, SYGVNS. This CDR3 spans 12 amino acids. The DNA of the CDR3 is TGTGCCAGCCGAGACAGGCGCTACGAGCAGTACTTC. The encoded protein is CASRDRRYEQYF.

The chain is built from TRBV30 and TRBJ1-2; tentatively, D is TRBD1 (6 bases). With 4 bases removed from V and 3 bases from J, the gap between germline ends came to 9 bases. The CDR3 is 12 residues long. The germline gives CDR1 GTSNPN, CDR2 SVGIG (reference sequence). Written as DNA, the CDR3 is TGTGCCTGGACATGGACAGACTATGGCTACACCTTC. This gives the protein CAWTWTDYGYTF.

V gene TRBV11-3 combines with J gene TRBJ2-7, with D possibly being TRBD1 (5 bases). Trimming removed 5 bases from V and 4 bases from J, with 12 bases in between. Germline V gene data show CDR1 as SGHNT and CDR2 as YENEEA. The CDR3 is made up of 13 amino acids. The DNA for the CDR3 is TGTGCCAGCAGCATCCGTCAGGGATACGAGCAGTACTTC. This sequence encodes CASSIRQGYEQYF.

This sequence joins TRBV14 and TRBJ2-2; TRBD2 might be the D (6 bases). Deletions cut 4 bases from V and 5 bases from J, with 14 bases between. Germline V gives CDR1 SGHDN, CDR2 FVKESK. The CDR3 extends over 15 amino acids. CDR3 sequence reads: CASSPLGSRTGELFF. CDR3 nucleotide sequence: TGTGCCAGCAGCCCACTCGGGAGTCGGACCGGGGAGCTGTTTTTT. The full variable domain, its missing parts supplied by reference TRBV14 and TRBJ2-2, is EAGVTQFPSHSVIEKGQTVTLRCDPISGHDNLYWYRRVMGKEIKFLLHFVKESKQDESGMPNNRFLAERTGGTYSTLKVQPAELEDSGVYFCASSPLGSRTGELFFGEGSRLTVL.

V is TRBV7-9 and J is TRBJ2-5; TRBD2 might be the D (5 bases). The V end was cut by 7 bases, the J end by 2 bases, with 17 bases between. The germline gives CDR1 SEHNR, CDR2 FQNEAQ (reference sequence). The CDR3 has 15 amino acids. The CDR3 DNA reads TGTGCCAGCACCCAAGGTGGGGAGAGGCAAGAGACCCAGTACTTC. Encoded protein: CASTQGGERQETQYF.

This chain uses TRBV2 with TRBJ1-5; no firm D call. The germline V and J ends were trimmed by 5 bases and 2 bases, with 7 bases remaining between them. Germline V gene lookup returns CDR1 SNHLY and CDR2 FYNNEI. This CDR3 spans 13 amino acids. In DNA form, the CDR3 reads TGTGCCAGCAGTCCACCGGGCAATCAGCCCCAGCATTTT. Its translation: CASSPPGNQPQHF.

The rearrangement uses TRBV19 and TRBJ1-1; TRBD1 might be the D (6 bases). The CDR3 is 16 amino acids. Trimming shortened V by 4 bases and J by 4 bases, and 19 bases separated the two germline ends. CDR1 is LNHDA, CDR2 SQIVND, per germline (reference sequence). The CDR3 nucleotides read TGTGCCAGTAGTAACTTAGGGGGGGCCGAGGGCACTGAAGCTTTCTTT. It codes for CASSNLGGAEGTEAFF.